A single sample gave rise to the 15 T cell receptor beta chains below, sequenced in a study of cytomegalovirus exposure and HLA in healthy donors. Researchers ran the PCR with 60 Vbeta and 13 Jbeta primers. The protocol was immunoSEQ multiplex PCR, while the TCRdb copy is restricted to in-frame clones and leaves out a portion. Of some 100,000 clones in the sample, 75% to 85% were seen once. Sequencing was done on a sample of PBMCs. These receptors all come from a male donor in good health and CMV-seropositive.

At least ten counts were recorded for this clone. The rearrangement joins TRBV27 to TRBJ1-1; 9 bases are a match to TRBD1. CDR3 size: 14 residues. Germline CDR1 and CDR2: MNHEY and SMNVEV (reference sequence). The J segment lost 4 bases and the V segment lost 1 base, leaving 1 base of the junction unmatched. The CDR3 here is CASSLWTGATEAFF. In DNA form, the CDR3 reads TGTGCCAGCAGTTTATGGACAGGGGCCACTGAAGCTTTCTTT.

The chain is built from TRBV25-1 and TRBJ1-5, with D uncertain. V shed 5 bases and J shed 0 bases, with 5 bases lying between them. Germline V CDR1 and CDR2: MGHDK, SYGVNS. CDR3 size: 13 residues. CDR3: CASSPGSNQPQHF. The DNA for the CDR3 is TGTGCCAGCAGTCCAGGTAGCAATCAGCCCCAGCATTTT.

The genes are TRBV7-2 and TRBJ2-1, with 10 bases aligning to TRBD1. CDR1 is SGHTA and CDR2 is FQGNSA in the germline V gene. The CDR3 spans 16 residues. J was trimmed by 0 bases and V by 6 bases; bases with no gene match: 5. CDR3 protein: CASSRGQGNSYNEQFF. DNA of the CDR3: TGTGCCAGCAGTCGGGGACAGGGGAACTCCTACAATGAGCAGTTCTTC.

V is TRBV29-1 and J is TRBJ2-5; D is possibly TRBD2 (5 bases). The ends were cut back, 5 bases at V and 5 bases at J, with 6 bases in the middle. CDR3 length equals 10 residues. In germline, CDR1 is SQVTM, CDR2 ANQGSEA. The CDR3 nucleotides are TGCAGCGTTCTAGCTGAGACCCAGTACTTC. Encoded protein: CSVLAETQYF. Variable domain in full (rest from reference TRBV29-1 and TRBJ2-5): SAVISQKPSRDICQRGTSLTIQCQVDSQVTMMFWYRQQPGQSLTLIATANQGSEATYESGFVIDKFPISRPNLTFSTLTVSNMSPEDSSIYLCSVLAETQYFGPGTRLLVL.

The rearrangement links TRBV5-1 to TRBJ2-5; TRBD1 agrees at 9 bases. This CDR3 has 16 amino acids. Germline CDR1 and CDR2: SGHRS and YFSETQ. The J segment lost 5 bases and the V segment lost 4 bases, leaving 12 bases of the junction unmatched. The CDR3 DNA sequence: TGCGCCAGCAGCACCCATCCCCCGGGACAGGGCGAGACCCAGTACTTC. Protein sequence: CASSTHPPGQGETQYF.

The V call is TRBV5-1, the J call TRBJ1-3, with D hard to call. Germline V gene data show CDR1 as SGHRS and CDR2 as YFSETQ. V shed 0 bases and J shed 2 bases, with 9 bases lying between them. The CDR3 runs 15 residues. The CDR3 DNA follows: TGCGCCAGCAGCTTGGAAACAGCGGCTGGAAACACCATATATTTT. Protein sequence: CASSLETAAGNTIYF.

The DNA of the CDR3 is TGTGCCAGCAGTTACTCACGGGGTATGGGGTACGAGCAGTACTTC. Translated, it gives CASSYSRGMGYEQYF. V usage is TRBV6-6 and J usage is TRBJ2-7, with D possibly TRBD2 on 5 matching bases. CDR1 is MNHNY and CDR2 is SVGAGI in the germline V gene (reference sequence). CDR3 size: 15 residues. V was pared by 0 bases and J by 4 bases, with 13 bases between.

The chain recombines TRBV5-6 with TRBJ2-1; 13 bases are shared with TRBD2. CDR3 length: 15 residues. V gave up 0 bases and J gave up 6 bases; unmatched junction bases: 0. Germline V gene data show CDR1 as SGHDT and CDR2 as YYEEEE. The CDR3 sequence: CASSLGLAGGNEQFF. The DNA of the CDR3 is TGTGCCAGCAGCTTGGGACTAGCGGGGGGCAATGAGCAGTTCTTC.

The chain links TRBV7-9 to TRBJ2-3; 8 nucleotides match TRBD2. The CDR3 covers 15 residues. Germline V gives CDR1 SEHNR, CDR2 FQNEAQ (reference sequence). The ends lost 2 bases at V and 0 bases at J; junction bases unmatched: 1. CDR3 region: CASSLQRGSTDTQYF. The CDR3 coding sequence is TGTGCCAGCAGCTTACAGCGGGGGAGCACAGATACGCAGTATTTT.

In DNA, the CDR3 is TGCGCCAGCAGCTCGTACGGGACAGGGCTTTCGAACACTGAAGCTTTCTTT. Its translation: CASSSYGTGLSNTEAFF. The rearrangement joins TRBV5-1 to TRBJ1-1, with 9 nucleotides matching TRBD1. Looked up from germline, CDR1 is SGHRS and CDR2 is YFSETQ. V shed 3 bases, J shed 1 base, and the junction held 10 bases outside the gene matches. The CDR3 has 17 residues.

The rearrangement uses TRBV6-5 and TRBJ2-7; D may be TRBD2 (5 bases). Per the germline V gene, CDR1 is MNHEY and CDR2 is SVGAGI. The length of the CDR3 is 14 residues. V lost 5 bases, J lost 3 bases, and 14 bases lay in between. The CDR3 here is CASSPGLTNYEQYF. CDR3 bases: TGTGCCAGCAGTCCCGGACTCACCAACTACGAGCAGTACTTC.

This clone came up once. The chain joins TRBV27 to TRBJ2-7, with 9 bases aligning to TRBD2. The junction had 5 bases not matched to a gene; V was cut back by 2 bases and J by 6 bases. Germline CDR1 and CDR2: MNHEY and SMNVEV (reference sequence). The CDR3 totals 14 residues. The CDR3 loop reads CASSLEGLASEQYF. The CDR3 nucleotides read TGTGCCAGCAGTTTAGAGGGACTAGCTAGCGAGCAGTACTTC.

This rearrangement joins TRBV7-3 to TRBJ2-5; 13 nucleotides agree with TRBD2. Unmatched junction bases numbered 8, after V lost 5 bases and J lost 5 bases. The germline V gene encodes CDR1 SGHTA and CDR2 FQGTGA. The CDR3 spans 16 residues. CDR3 nucleotide sequence: TGTGCCAGCAGCCTCGGGACTAGCGGGGTGGGGGAGACCCAGTACTTC. This translates into CASSLGTSGVGETQYF.

The rearrangement links TRBV5-1 to TRBJ2-7; 8 nucleotides match TRBD1. This CDR3 has 14 residues. V shed 3 bases and J 6 bases; nucleotides not matched to a gene: 8. Per germline, CDR1 SGHRS and CDR2 YFSETQ. CDR3 nucleotide sequence: TGCGCCAGCAGCTCCGGACAGGGTTCTAGCGAGCAGTACTTC. Amino acids: CASSSGQGSSEQYF.

The genes are TRBV25-1 and TRBJ1-6; 8 bases agree with TRBD1. Per germline, CDR1 MGHDK and CDR2 SYGVNS. The CDR3 is 16 residues long. Germline trimming cut 5 bases from V and 2 bases from J; bases unmatched to any gene: 5. The CDR3 DNA sequence: TGTGCCAGCAGTCCTCCAGGGGGCCCCTATAATTCACCCCTCCACTTT. It is translated as CASSPPGGPYNSPLHF.